Here is one T cell receptor beta chain with its context. Enrolled during active infection, Seattle patients were then followed longitudinally. These data come from a study of blood T cell repertoires in COVID-19. Study-level information: The United States, Italy and Spain supplied acute and convalescent COVID-19 samples. Sources were T cells, B-cell-depleted T cells, or PBMCs; the material itself was cDNA or gDNA.

The repertoire was sequenced with immunoSEQ multiplex PCR; TCRdb's copy has only in-frame clones and lacks some. The repertoire holds under 200,000 clones, with 84% as singletons. The sample consisted of peripheral blood. This sequence was found in a woman in her 70s with COVID-19, enrolled during active disease.

Here the CDR3 DNA reads TGTGCCAGCAGTTACGACAACGAGCAGTACTTC. This encodes CASSYDNEQYF. The chain couples TRBV6-6 to TRBJ2-7, with D uncertain. V was shortened by 2 bases and J by 5 bases, with 4 bases between the two germline ends. Germline V lookup: CDR1 MNHNY, CDR2 SVGAGI (reference sequence). This CDR3 spans 11 amino acids.